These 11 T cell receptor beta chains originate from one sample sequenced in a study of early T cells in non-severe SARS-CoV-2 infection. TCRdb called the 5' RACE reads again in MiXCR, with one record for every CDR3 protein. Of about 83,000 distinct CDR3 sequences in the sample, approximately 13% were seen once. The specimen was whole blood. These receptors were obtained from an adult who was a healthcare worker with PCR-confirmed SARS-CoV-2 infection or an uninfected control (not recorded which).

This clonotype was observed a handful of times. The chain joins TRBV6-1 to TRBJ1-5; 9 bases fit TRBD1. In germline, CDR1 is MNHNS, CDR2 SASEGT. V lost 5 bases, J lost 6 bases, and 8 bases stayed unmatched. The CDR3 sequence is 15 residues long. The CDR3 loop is CASSRTGELTQPQHF. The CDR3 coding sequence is TGTGCCAGCAGTAGGACAGGGGAGTTAACTCAGCCCCAGCATTTT.

The CDR3 DNA sequence: TGTGCCAGCAGCTTGAGCGGGAAGGTCCCCAATGAGCAGTTCTTC. Its protein product is CASSLSGKVPNEQFF. The chain combines TRBV7-9 with TRBJ2-1; 7 bases match TRBD2. Germline V gene lookup returns CDR1 SEHNR and CDR2 FQNEAQ (reference sequence). The length of the CDR3 is 15 residues. The trim removed 3 bases at V and 6 bases at J, leaving 8 bases unmatched.

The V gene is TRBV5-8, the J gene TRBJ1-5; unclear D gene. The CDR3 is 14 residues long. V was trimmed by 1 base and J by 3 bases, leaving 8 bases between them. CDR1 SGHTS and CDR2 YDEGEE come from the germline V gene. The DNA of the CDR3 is TGTGCCAGCAGCTTGTACTGGAACAATCAGCCCCAGCATTTT. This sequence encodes CASSLYWNNQPQHF. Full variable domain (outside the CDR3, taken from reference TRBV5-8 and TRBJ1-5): EAGVTQSPTHLIKTRGQQATLRCSPISGHTSVYWYQQALGLGLQFLLWYDEGEERNRGNFPPRFSGRQFPNYSSELNVNALELEDSALYLCASSLYWNNQPQHFGDGTRLSIL.

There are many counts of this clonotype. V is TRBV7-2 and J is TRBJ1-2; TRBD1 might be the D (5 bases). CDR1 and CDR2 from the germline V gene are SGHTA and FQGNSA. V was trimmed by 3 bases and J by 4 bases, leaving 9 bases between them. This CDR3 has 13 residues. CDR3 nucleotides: TGTGCCAGCAGCTTGGGACCGGGCTATGGCTACACCTTC. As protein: CASSLGPGYGYTF.

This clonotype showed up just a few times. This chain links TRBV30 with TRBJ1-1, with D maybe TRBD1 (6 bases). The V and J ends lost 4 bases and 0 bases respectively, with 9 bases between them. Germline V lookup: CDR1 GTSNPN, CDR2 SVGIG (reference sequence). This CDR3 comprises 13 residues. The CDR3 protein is CAWNQGMNTEAFF. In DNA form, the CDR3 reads TGTGCCTGGAACCAGGGGATGAACACTGAAGCTTTCTTT.

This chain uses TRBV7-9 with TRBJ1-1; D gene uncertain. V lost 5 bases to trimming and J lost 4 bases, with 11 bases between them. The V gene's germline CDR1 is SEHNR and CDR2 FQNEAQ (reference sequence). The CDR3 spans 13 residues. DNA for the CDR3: TGTGCCAGCAGCAATCGGACGTTCACTGAAGCTTTCTTT. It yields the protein CASSNRTFTEAFF.

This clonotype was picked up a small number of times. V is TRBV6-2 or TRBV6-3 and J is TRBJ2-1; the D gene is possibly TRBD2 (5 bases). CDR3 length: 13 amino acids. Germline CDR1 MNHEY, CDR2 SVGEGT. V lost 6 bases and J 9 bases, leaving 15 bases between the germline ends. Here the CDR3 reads CASSYQRMFEQFF. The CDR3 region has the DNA TGTGCCAGCAGCTATCAGCGGATGTTTGAGCAGTTCTTC.

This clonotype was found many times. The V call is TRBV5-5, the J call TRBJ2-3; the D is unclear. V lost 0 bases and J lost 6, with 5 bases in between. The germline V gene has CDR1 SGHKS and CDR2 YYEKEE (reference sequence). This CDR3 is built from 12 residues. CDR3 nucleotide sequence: TGTGCCAGCAGCTTGGTAACTGATACGCAGTATTTT. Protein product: CASSLVTDTQYF. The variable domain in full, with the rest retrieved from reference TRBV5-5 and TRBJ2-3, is DAGVTQSPTHLIKTRGQQVTLRCSPISGHKSVSWYQQVLGQGPQFIFQYYEKEERGRGNFPDRFSARQFPNYSSELNVNALLLGDSALYLCASSLVTDTQYFGPGTRLTVL.

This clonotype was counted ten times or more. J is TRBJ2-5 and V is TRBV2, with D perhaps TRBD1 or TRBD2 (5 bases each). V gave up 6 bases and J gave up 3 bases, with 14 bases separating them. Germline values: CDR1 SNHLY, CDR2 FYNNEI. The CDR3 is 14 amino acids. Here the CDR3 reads CASSRASREETQYF. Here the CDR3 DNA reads TGTGCCAGCAGCCGAGCTAGCAGGGAAGAGACCCAGTACTTC. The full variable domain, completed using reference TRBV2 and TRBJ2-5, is EPEVTQTPSHQVTQMGQEVILRCVPISNHLYFYWYRQILGQKVEFLVSFYNNEISEKSEIFDDQFSVERPDGSNFTLKIRSTKLEDSAMYFCASSRASREETQYFGPGTRLLVL.

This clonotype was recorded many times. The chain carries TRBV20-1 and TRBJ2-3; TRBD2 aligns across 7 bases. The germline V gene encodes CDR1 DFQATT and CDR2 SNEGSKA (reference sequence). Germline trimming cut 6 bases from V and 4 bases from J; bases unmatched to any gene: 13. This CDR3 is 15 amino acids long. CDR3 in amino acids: CSADNTAGVADTQYF. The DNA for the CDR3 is TGCAGTGCCGACAATACGGCGGGAGTGGCAGATACGCAGTATTTT.

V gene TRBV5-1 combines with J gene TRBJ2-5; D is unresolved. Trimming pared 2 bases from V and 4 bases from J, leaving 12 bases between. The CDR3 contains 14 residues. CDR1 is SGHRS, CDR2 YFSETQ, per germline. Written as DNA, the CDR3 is TGCGCCAGCAGCTTCACCGGAGCCCCAGAGACCCAGTACTTC. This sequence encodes CASSFTGAPETQYF.